This T cell receptor (beta chain) was recorded in a study of blood T cell repertoires in COVID-19. Across the whole study: Acute and convalescent COVID-19 specimens originated in the United States, Italy and Spain. Sample material is recorded as cDNA or gDNA derived from T cells, B-cell-depleted T cells, or PBMCs.

In its sample, this clone was seen a few times. In the original workflow: Quantification of nucleated cells was approximated via reference gene primer amplification. Produced via immunoSEQ multiplex PCR; TCRdb's table is partial and in-frame only. The DNA gave D and trimming, while V, J and clone size come from that table. The sample yields a few hundred thousand clones, approximately 88% seen once. The CDR3 has 17 amino acids. The chain links TRBV21-1 to TRBJ1-5; the table's D call, TRBD1, has no DNA check behind it. TRBV21-1 is labeled a pseudogene. The sample comprised peripheral blood. This receptor was identified in a woman aged 25 to 39 who had recovered from COVID-19. CDR3 coding DNA: TGTGCCAGCAGCAAAGAGTCGAGGACAGGGGAGGTGCAGCCCCAGCATTTT. As protein: CASSKESRTGEVQPQHF.